A selection of T cell receptor beta chains follows, all from one sample in a study of blood T cell repertoires in COVID-19. Profiled with immunoSEQ multiplex PCR; TCRdb holds only in-frame clones, not every one. Found here are 110,000 to 150,000 clones, 84% of them singletons; the top ten hold around 9.6%. The specimen was peripheral blood. These receptors all stem from a man between 60 and 70 years old with active or convalescent COVID-19. Each CDR3 is given with its conserved first and last residue. The D gene is left open where the match is weak. Size is omitted from some rows. Given values are once, few, many or a class for expanded clones.

cdr3_length clone_size j_call v_call d_call cdr3_aa cdr3_nt
16 - TRBJ2-1 TRBV7-2 TRBD1 CASSSPEGASYNEQFF TGTGCCAGCAGCTCCCCCGAGGGGGCCTCCTACAATGAGCAGTTCTTC
14 - TRBJ1-4 TRBV7-2 - CASSFAIENEKLFF TGTGCCAGCAGCTTCGCGATCGAGAATGAAAAACTGTTTTTT
14 - TRBJ1-1 TRBV4-1 - CASSQPFRGTEAFF TGCGCCAGCAGCCAACCGTTTCGGGGGACTGAAGCTTTCTTT
15 - TRBJ2-2 TRBV6-2/TRBV6-3 - CASSYPRQGSGELFF TGTGCCAGCAGTTATCCCCGGCAGGGCAGCGGGGAGCTGTTTTTT
15 - TRBJ2-2 TRBV9 - CASSDPGGYTGELFF TGTGCCAGCAGCGACCCCGGAGGATACACCGGGGAGCTGTTTTTT
15 few TRBJ1-5 TRBV7-2 - CASSFRGGPNQPQHF TGTGCCAGCAGCTTCCGCGGGGGGCCCAATCAGCCCCAGCATTTT
15 - TRBJ1-2 TRBV20-1 TRBD1 CSASVRQGANYGYTF TGCAGTGCTAGTGTACGACAGGGGGCAAACTATGGCTACACCTTC
13 - TRBJ2-1 TRBV30 - CAWSVLADNEQFF TGTGCCTGGAGTGTACTAGCCGACAATGAGCAGTTCTTC
18 - TRBJ2-1 TRBV7-2 TRBD2 CASSLALAGGLTYNEQFF TGTGCCAGCAGCTTAGCACTAGCGGGGGGACTGACCTACAATGAGCAGTTCTTC
16 - TRBJ2-2 TRBV19 TRBD1 CASSIGGQGAAGELFF TGTGCCAGTAGTATAGGAGGACAGGGGGCCGCCGGGGAGCTGTTTTTT
12 - TRBJ1-1 TRBV18 - CASTPSASEAFF TGTGCCAGCACTCCCTCCGCCTCTGAAGCTTTCTTT
14 - TRBJ1-1 TRBV5-1 TRBD1 CASSLAGQGTEAFF TGCGCCAGCAGCTTGGCGGGACAGGGGACTGAAGCTTTCTTT
15 once TRBJ2-3 TRBV19 TRBD2 CASGLAGGHTDTQYF TGTGCCAGCGGACTAGCGGGGGGCCACACAGATACGCAGTATTTT
16 - TRBJ2-1 TRBV19 - CASSIIGQRTNNEQFF TGTGCCAGTAGTATAATAGGACAGCGAACCAACAATGAGCAGTTCTTC
13 - TRBJ1-1 TRBV14 - CASRSRRNTEAFF TGTGCCAGCCGGAGCCGACGTAACACTGAAGCTTTCTTT
15 - TRBJ2-3 TRBV6-5 - CASSSGGPWADTQYF TGTGCCAGCAGTTCCGGGGGGCCCTGGGCAGATACGCAGTATTTT
14 - TRBJ1-5 TRBV10-3 - CAISEGQEYQPQHF TGTGCCATCAGTGAGGGGCAGGAATATCAGCCCCAGCATTTT
13 - TRBJ2-7 TRBV4-3 - CASSQLTGYEQYF TGCGCCAGCAGCCAACTAACAGGCTACGAGCAGTACTTC
15 - TRBJ1-5 TRBV21-1 - CASSPGQGAEEPQHF TGTGCCAGCAGCCCGGGACAGGGGGCCGAGGAGCCCCAGCATTTT
13 - TRBJ2-1 TRBV4-3 TRBD2 CASSEGLVDEQFF TGCGCCAGCAGCGAGGGACTAGTGGATGAGCAGTTCTTC
14 - TRBJ1-4 TRBV2 - CASMPQGTNEKLFF TGTGCCAGCATGCCACAGGGAACTAATGAAAAACTGTTTTTT
15 - TRBJ2-3 TRBV9 TRBD2 CASSGSGSTADTQYF TGTGCCAGCAGCGGTAGCGGGAGTACTGCAGATACGCAGTATTTT
13 - TRBJ2-5 TRBV7-8 - CASSYDRQETQYF TGTGCCAGCAGCTACGACAGGCAAGAGACCCAGTACTTC
16 - TRBJ2-2 TRBV6-5 - CASSYSTQVNTGELFF TGTGCCAGCAGTTACTCGACACAGGTGAACACCGGGGAGCTGTTTTTT
13 - TRBJ1-4 TRBV10-3 - CAISGGYNEKLFF TGTGCCATCAGTGGCGGATATAATGAAAAACTGTTTTTT
13 - TRBJ1-1 TRBV12-3/TRBV12-4 - CASSLAQGSEAFF TGTGCCAGCAGTTTAGCGCAGGGTTCTGAAGCTTTCTTT
15 - TRBJ1-4 TRBV27 - CASSVLQGTNEKLFF TGTGCCAGCAGTGTATTACAGGGAACTAATGAAAAACTGTTTTTT
14 - TRBJ2-5 TRBV11-3 TRBD1 CASSFDRVGETQYF TGTGCCAGCAGCTTCGACAGGGTAGGAGAGACCCAGTACTTC